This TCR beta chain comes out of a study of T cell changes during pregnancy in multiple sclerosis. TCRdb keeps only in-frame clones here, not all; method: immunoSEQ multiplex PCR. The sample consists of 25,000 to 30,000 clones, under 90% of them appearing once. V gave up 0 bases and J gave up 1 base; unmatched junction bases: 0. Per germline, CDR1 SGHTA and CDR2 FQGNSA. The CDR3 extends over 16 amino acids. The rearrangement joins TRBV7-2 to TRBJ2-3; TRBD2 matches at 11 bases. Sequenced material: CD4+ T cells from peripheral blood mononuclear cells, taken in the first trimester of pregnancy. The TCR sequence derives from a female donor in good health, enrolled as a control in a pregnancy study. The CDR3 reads CASSLALAGGTDTQYF. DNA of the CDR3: TGTGCCAGCAGCTTAGCACTAGCGGGAGGCACAGATACGCAGTATTTT.